The 23 T cell receptor beta chains listed next were all sequenced from one sample in a study of cytomegalovirus exposure and HLA in healthy donors. PCR amplification relied on 60 Vbeta primers (plus 13 Jbeta primers). Data came from immunoSEQ multiplex PCR; TCRdb stores just in-frame clones and leaves some out. This repertoire shows around 150,000 clones, about 76% found once; its top ten account for 7% to 8.5%. Sequencing was performed on PBMCs. Receptors originate from a male donor in good health and CMV-seropositive.

The rearrangement uses TRBV11-2 and TRBJ1-3; perhaps TRBD1 as D (5 bases). This CDR3 spans 16 amino acids. CDR1 is SGHAT and CDR2 is FQNNGV in the germline V gene. Trimming removed 5 bases from V and 0 bases from J, with 14 bases in between. CDR3 nucleotides: TGTGCCAGCAGCCCCCGCGGGACCATCTCTGGAAACACCATATATTTT. Protein product: CASSPRGTISGNTIYF. Full variable domain (missing parts from reference TRBV11-2 and TRBJ1-3): EAGVAQSPRYKIIEKRQSVAFWCNPISGHATLYWYQQILGQGPKLLIQFQNNGVVDDSQLPKDRFSAERLKGVDSTLKIQPAKLEDSAVYLCASSPRGTISGNTIYFGEGSWLTVV.

CDR3 bases: TGTGCCAGTAGTATAGGAGGAGGGAGGGAGACCCAGTACTTC. Protein product: CASSIGGGRETQYF. The chain recombines TRBV19 with TRBJ2-5, with a possible D match to TRBD2 (6 bases). The germline gives CDR1 LNHDA, CDR2 SQIVND (reference sequence). The CDR3 is 14 residues long. V lost 1 base, J lost 5 bases, and 11 bases lay in between.

The chain joins TRBV29-1 to TRBJ2-3, with 8 bases matching TRBD1. The CDR3 runs to 13 residues. The V gene's germline CDR1 is SQVTM and CDR2 ANQGSEA. V lost 3 bases to trimming and J lost 6 bases; unmatched junction nucleotides: 5. The CDR3 nucleotides are TGCAGCGTTGATGGCAGGGGGCGGGATACGCAGTATTTT. The encoded protein is CSVDGRGRDTQYF.

The V and J genes are TRBV2 and TRBJ2-1; TRBD2 matches at 9 bases. In germline, CDR1 is SNHLY, CDR2 FYNNEI. The CDR3 is made up of 16 amino acids. V was clipped by 4 bases and J by 4 bases; unmatched bases: 8. The CDR3 here is CASSGAGGVGYNEQFF. The CDR3 DNA reads as TGTGCCAGCAGTGGGGCGGGGGGGGTCGGGTACAATGAGCAGTTCTTC.

This clone appeared once. Here the CDR3 reads CASSLVRGGQNPGELFF. The CDR3 DNA reads TGTGCCAGCAGCTTGGTTCGGGGGGGCCAGAATCCCGGGGAGCTGTTTTTT. V gene TRBV5-4 combines with J gene TRBJ2-2; 8 positions agree with TRBD2. Losses at the gene ends were 0 bases for V and 6 bases for J; bases not matched to a gene: 10. In germline, CDR1 is SGHNT, CDR2 YYREEE (reference sequence). This CDR3 is 17 amino acids long.

The chain is built from TRBV5-3 and TRBJ1-1; the D is unclear. TRBV5-3 is identified as an open reading frame with a role that is uncertain. The V and J ends lost 6 bases and 11 bases respectively, with 8 bases between them. This CDR3 is built from 9 residues. The CDR3 is CARNESAFF. CDR3 sequence (DNA): TGTGCCAGAAATGAGTCGGCTTTCTTT.

The chain recombines TRBV7-9 with TRBJ1-2, with 7 bases matching TRBD1. The V gene's germline CDR1 is SEHNR and CDR2 FQNEAQ (reference sequence). The CDR3 has 13 residues. V was clipped by 3 bases and J by 6 bases; unmatched bases: 4. CDR3 sequence reads: CASSLTGYHGYTF. CDR3 DNA sequence: TGTGCCAGCAGCTTGACAGGGTACCATGGCTACACCTTC.

Only one count was recorded for this clone. The V and J genes are TRBV19 and TRBJ1-3; no reliable D call. Germline CDR1 LNHDA, CDR2 SQIVND (reference sequence). Trimming took 7 bases from V and 1 from J, leaving 11 bases between them. The CDR3 covers 14 residues. The CDR3 DNA is TGTGCCAGTAACGCGCGTAGATCTGGAAACACCATATATTTT. Its protein product is CASNARRSGNTIYF.

This clone came up once. The chain carries TRBV7-2 and TRBJ2-5, with a tentative D call TRBD2 (6 bases). V lost 4 bases, J lost 5 bases, and 17 bases lay in between. CDR1 and CDR2 (germline): SGHTA, FQGNSA. This CDR3 contains 15 residues. CDR3 protein: CASSSPNGGAETQYF. The CDR3 DNA sequence: TGTGCCAGCAGCTCCCCTAACGGGGGAGCGGAGACCCAGTACTTC.

The chain uses TRBV2 and TRBJ2-5; 8 nucleotides line up with TRBD2. Unmatched junction bases numbered 6, after V lost 4 bases and J lost 5 bases. This CDR3 has 14 amino acids. Germline-derived CDR1 and CDR2 are SNHLY and FYNNEI. CDR3 sequence: CASSGLALGETQYF. The DNA for the CDR3 is TGTGCCAGCAGTGGACTAGCGCTGGGGGAGACCCAGTACTTC.

About this clone: Other nucleotide sequences from this sample produce the same CDR3. This chain joins TRBV18 and TRBJ1-1, with D perhaps TRBD1 (5 bases). Trimming removed 3 bases at V and 3 bases at J, with 8 bases between. This CDR3 region has 13 residues. The V gene's germline CDR1 is KGHSH and CDR2 LQKENI. CDR3 DNA sequence: TGTGCCAGCTCACCGGGAGGGGACACTGAAGCTTTCTTT. Its protein product is CASSPGGDTEAFF.

This clone came up once. The CDR3 loop reads CASSLRSSGGPYEQYF. Here the CDR3 DNA reads TGTGCCAGCAGCTTAAGATCCAGCGGGGGGCCCTACGAGCAGTACTTC. V is TRBV11-3 and J is TRBJ2-7; TRBD2 agrees at 9 bases. Trimming at V came to 2 bases and at J to 2 bases, leaving 7 bases not matched to a gene. This CDR3 has 16 amino acids. Per germline, CDR1 SGHNT and CDR2 YENEEA.

The CDR3 sequence: CASSRQNTEAFF. CDR3 DNA sequence: TGTGCCAGCTCGCGACAAAACACTGAAGCTTTCTTT. This rearrangement joins TRBV18 to TRBJ1-1; no definite D call. Germline lookup yields CDR1 KGHSH and CDR2 LQKENI. The CDR3 consists of 12 residues. Trimming shortened V by 6 bases and J by 2 bases, and 7 bases separated the two germline ends.

The chain combines TRBV11-2 with TRBJ1-5; no clear D. The CDR3 extends over 13 amino acids. CDR1 SGHAT and CDR2 FQNNGV come from the germline V gene. V lost 3 bases and J lost 4, with 7 bases in between. In nucleotides, the CDR3 is TGTGCCAGCAGCTTTACGGTTAATCAGCCCCAGCATTTT. This codes for CASSFTVNQPQHF. The complete variable domain, with remaining parts taken from reference TRBV11-2 and TRBJ1-5, reads EAGVAQSPRYKIIEKRQSVAFWCNPISGHATLYWYQQILGQGPKLLIQFQNNGVVDDSQLPKDRFSAERLKGVDSTLKIQPAKLEDSAVYLCASSFTVNQPQHFGDGTRLSIL.

This clone was detected a few times. The chain joins TRBV5-6 to TRBJ1-6; D is ambiguous. The germline gives CDR1 SGHDT, CDR2 YYEEEE. The CDR3 extends over 16 amino acids. V lost 4 bases, J lost 8 bases, and 19 bases lay in between. Here the CDR3 reads CASSPNGGLIHSPLHF. CDR3 sequence (DNA): TGTGCCAGCAGCCCAAACGGCGGGCTTATCCATTCACCCCTCCACTTT.

This chain connects TRBV30 to TRBJ2-7; 9 bases match TRBD1. Germline V gene sequence: CDR1 GTSNPN, CDR2 SVGIG (reference sequence). The V segment lost 4 bases and the J segment 2 bases; nucleotides outside the gene matches: 6. The CDR3 covers 14 residues. The CDR3 loop is CAWTAGDRAYEQYF. CDR3 nucleotides: TGTGCCTGGACCGCGGGGGACAGGGCCTACGAGCAGTACTTC. Full variable domain (remainder filled in from reference TRBV30 and TRBJ2-7): SQTIHQWPATLVQPVGSPLSLECTVEGTSNPNLYWYRQAAGRGLQLLFYSVGIGQISSEVPQNLSASRPQDRQFILSSKKLLLSDSGFYLCAWTAGDRAYEQYFGPGTRLTVT.

CDR3 coding DNA: TGTGCCAGCAGCATCCGGGCAGGACTAGCTCACAATGAGCAGTTCTTC. It codes for CASSIRAGLAHNEQFF. This chain joins TRBV5-4 and TRBJ2-1, with 8 bases matching TRBD2. V lost 4 bases and J lost 5; bases outside the gene matches: 11. The CDR3 contains 16 residues. The germline CDR1 and CDR2 sequences are SGHNT and YYREEE (reference sequence).

The CDR3 region is CASSPLYYEQYF. DNA of the CDR3: TGTGCCAGCAGCCCCCTTTACTACGAGCAGTACTTC. The J gene is TRBJ2-7, the V gene TRBV7-3; D remains unclear. The V gene's germline CDR1 is SGHTA and CDR2 FQGTGA. V lost 5 bases to trimming and J lost 3 bases, with 8 bases between them. The CDR3 has 12 residues.

This clone was recorded once. J is TRBJ1-1 and V is TRBV11-2; 9 bases line up with TRBD1. The CDR3 contains 15 residues. J gave up 4 bases and V 5 bases, and 8 bases lay outside the gene matches. Germline CDR1 reads SGHAT; CDR2 reads FQNNGV. CDR3 sequence reads: CASSPQDRGGTEAFF. CDR3 nucleotide sequence: TGTGCCAGCAGCCCACAAGACAGGGGGGGCACTGAAGCTTTCTTT.

This rearrangement joins TRBV7-3 to TRBJ2-5; a weak D match, TRBD2 (7 bases). This CDR3 comprises 19 residues. CDR1 and CDR2 from the germline V gene are SGHTA and FQGTGA. The ends were cut back, 5 bases at V and 1 base at J, with 26 bases in the middle. This CDR3 reads CASSPVGGQRVGGQETQYF. The CDR3 DNA sequence: TGTGCCAGCAGCCCTGTGGGGGGGCAGCGGGTTGGGGGCCAAGAGACCCAGTACTTC.

The rearrangement joins TRBV2 to TRBJ1-6; TRBD1 agrees at 7 bases. The V segment lost 0 bases and the J segment 10 bases; nucleotides outside the gene matches: 3. Germline CDR1 and CDR2: SNHLY and FYNNEI. The CDR3 contains 14 residues. CDR3 protein: CASSEATGRSPLHF. The CDR3 nucleotides read TGTGCCAGCAGTGAAGCGACAGGGAGGTCACCCCTCCACTTT.

In its sample, this clone was seen once. The chain uses TRBV4-1 and TRBJ2-1; D is uncertain. The CDR3 is 14 residues long. Germline V CDR1 and CDR2: MGHRA, YSYEKL. V was shortened by 4 bases and J by 9 bases, with 16 bases between the two germline ends. The chain's CDR3 is CASSPARLFTEQFF. The CDR3 nucleotides are TGCGCCAGCAGCCCCGCTAGACTCTTTACTGAGCAGTTCTTC.

The rearrangement uses TRBV9 and TRBJ2-1; a possible D gene is TRBD1 (6 bases). Trimming left V 0 bases short and J 9 bases short, with 7 bases between. Germline values: CDR1 SGDLS, CDR2 YYNGEE. This CDR3 is built from 12 residues. The CDR3 bases are TGTGCCAGCAGCGTAGGAGGGGGTGAGCAGTTCTTC. The encoded protein is CASSVGGGEQFF.